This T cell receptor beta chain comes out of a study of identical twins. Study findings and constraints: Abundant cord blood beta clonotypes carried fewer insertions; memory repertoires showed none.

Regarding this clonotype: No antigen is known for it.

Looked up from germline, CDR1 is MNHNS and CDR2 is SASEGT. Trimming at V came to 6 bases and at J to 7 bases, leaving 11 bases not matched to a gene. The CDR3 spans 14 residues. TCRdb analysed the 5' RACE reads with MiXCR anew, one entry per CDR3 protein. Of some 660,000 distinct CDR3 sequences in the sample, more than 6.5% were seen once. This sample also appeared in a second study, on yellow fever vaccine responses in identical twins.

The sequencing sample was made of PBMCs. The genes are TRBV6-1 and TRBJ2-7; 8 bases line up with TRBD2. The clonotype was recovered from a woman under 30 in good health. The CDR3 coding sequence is TGTGCCAGCAGGATTCGGACTAGCCCCGAGGAGCAGTACTTC. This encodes CASRIRTSPEEQYF.